This TCR beta chain stems from a study of blood T cells in healthy people across ages. Combining a sample-barcoded 5' primer with a J-beta primer mix, a second PCR ran for about 6 to 12 cycles. TCRdb re-called the 5' RACE reads through MiXCR, storing one row per CDR3 protein. The data show 600,000 to 800,000 distinct CDR3 sequences, under 25% seen once. The CDR3 runs to 17 residues. With 4 bases clipped from V and 0 bases from J, the junction kept 8 bases outside the gene matches. The TCR sequence derives from a man aged 65 to 85 in good health. Sequences were obtained from blood. The chain is built from TRBV12-3 or TRBV12-4 and TRBJ2-3, with 9 bases that match TRBD2. The CDR3 sequence is CASSSGKGLASTDTQYF. The CDR3 nucleotides read TGTGCCAGCAGTTCGGGGAAAGGACTAGCGAGCACAGATACGCAGTATTTT.